The clone carrying this T cell receptor beta chain was observed a few times. This sample is part of a study of response to subunit inactivated influenza vaccine. One entry per CDR3 protein, called by TCRdb with MiXCR from the RT-PCR reads. Of roughly 700,000 distinct CDR3 sequences in the sample, approximately 15% were seen once. Looked up from germline, CDR1 is SQVTM and CDR2 is ANQGSEA. Trimming shortened V by 0 bases and J by 9 bases, and 10 bases separated the two germline ends. This CDR3 has 12 amino acids. The specimen comprised PBMCs from blood, sampled 14 to 15 days before vaccination. The rearrangement links TRBV29-1 to TRBJ2-3; TRBD1 might be the D (5 bases). The clonotype originates from a man aged 50-60 years who received an inactivated influenza vaccine. The CDR3 reads CSVEEGQATQYF. The CDR3 nucleotides read TGCAGCGTTGAAGAGGGGCAGGCCACGCAGTATTTT.